This T cell receptor beta chain comes out of a study of blood T cells in healthy people across ages. Germline lookup yields CDR1 MNHNS and CDR2 SASEGT. The V and J ends lost 11 bases and 0 bases respectively, with 14 bases between them. CDR3 length equals 14 residues. With a J-beta primer mix and a sample-barcoded 5' primer, a second PCR ran about 7 to 12 cycles. TCRdb used MiXCR to reprocess the 5' RACE reads, holding one entry per CDR3 protein. The sample has over a million distinct CDR3 sequences; approximately 40% are singletons. V is TRBV6-1 and J is TRBJ1-5; perhaps TRBD1 as D (5 bases). Sequencing was done on a sample of blood. This clonotype was sampled from a woman under 30 in good health. The CDR3 protein is CAGSRTSSNQPQHF. In DNA form, the CDR3 reads TGTGCCGGCTCGCGGACATCTAGCAATCAGCCCCAGCATTTT.